This T cell receptor (beta chain) was sequenced during a study of blood T cell repertoires in COVID-19 (dated by TCRdb to about 2020). The study in broad terms: Samples covering the acute and convalescent phases of COVID-19 were provided by collaborators in the United States, Italy and Spain. The prospective study material was composed of cDNA or gDNA derived from T cells, B-cell-depleted T cells, or PBMCs. Deeply sampled blood TCRbeta repertoires from subjects exposed to, actively infected with, or recovered from COVID-19 were included in the dataset. The repertoires were made available in a free public database intended to serve as a resource for research on the immune response to SARS-CoV-2. Samples were obtained from the ongoing ImmuneRACE study (first 160 participants) and from 1,254 subjects provided by 6 global collaborators. The sample metadata nearly always contained a de-identified subject ID, COVID-19 status, age in years and sex. HLA class I and class II types, where available, came from metadata supplied by the sample provider rather than from assay-based typing.

In this sample, this clone turned up once. Its antigen specificity is not known. Qualities for individual bases were not recorded, and no much larger clone is one base off. The collaborating institutions used their own protocols to collect whole blood in K2EDTA tubes. Collaborator samples were shipped for TCRbeta analysis as frozen whole blood, isolated PBMCs, or DNA extracted from either sample type. TCRbeta CDR3 regions were amplified from genomic DNA by means of the immunoSEQ Assay, a bias-controlled multiplex PCR. Under the source paper's analysis protocol: The number of nucleated cells in each sample was estimated by amplification of reference gene primers within the assay. To quantify the absolute abundance of each unique TCRbeta CDR3 rearrangement, sequence reads were collapsed and filtered. For each sample, productive Simpson clonality was calculated by taking the square root of Simpson's diversity index across productive rearrangements. Here the immuneACCESS table is served through TCRdb, limited to in-frame sequences with V and J called. Missing clones are a known gap in these copies; in checked studies unresolved V genes cover under half, and the rest lacks a known reason. Clone size and V and J calls were adopted from that table, with D and trimming inferred from the DNA. The sample yields roughly 59,000 clones; 76% were counted once. Together, the top ten hold about 6.4% of the sample.

The CDR3 spans 12 residues, from the cysteine through the phenylalanine. The only DNA kept is the CDR3, 36 bases in frame from the first base. Trimming takes 6 bases off V and 7 bases off J; junction bases not matched to a gene: 5. CDR1 and CDR2, looked up from the germline V gene, are SQVTM and ANQGSEA. On the study overall, not on this receptor specifically: The amount of clinical and demographic metadata varied by source and participant and was provided uncurated.

In this chain, TRBV29-1 is recombined with TRBJ1-2; the junction holds 10 bases that match TRBD1. The source material was peripheral blood. The source is a woman between 50 and 59 years old with active or convalescent COVID-19. In nucleotides, the sequence is TGCAGCGTCTGGACAGGGGGAGCTGGCTACACCTTC. The resulting protein is CSVWTGGAGYTF.